Listed below are T cell receptor beta chains from one sample, sequenced in a study of blood T cell repertoires in COVID-19. Sequencing used immunoSEQ multiplex PCR; TCRdb keeps in-frame clones, though not all of them. The sample holds under 450,000 clones, 80% to 95% seen once. Sequences were obtained from PBMCs or T cells enriched from blood (not recorded which). The receptors were gathered from a woman between 35 and 50 years old who had been exposed to COVID-19. CDR3s include the opening cysteine and the closing phenylalanine or tryptophan. A D gene is named only where the DNA matches it firmly. Where a row states a size, it is once, few, many or the class of an expanded clone; other rows omit it.

cdr3_aa: CATSSGLAGGTGELFF
cdr3_nt: TGTGCCACCTCATCAGGACTAGCGGGAGGCACCGGGGAGCTGTTTTTT
clone_size: NA
v_call: TRBV27
d_call: TRBD2
j_call: TRBJ2-2
cdr3_length: 16

cdr3_aa: CATSESTGSETQYF
cdr3_nt: TGTGCCACCAGTGAGTCGACAGGGTCAGAGACCCAGTACTTC
clone_size: NA
v_call: TRBV24-1
d_call: TRBD1
j_call: TRBJ2-5
cdr3_length: 14

cdr3_aa: CASSQGRSQPQHF
cdr3_nt: TGTGCCAGTTCACAGGGGAGAAGTCAGCCCCAGCATTTT
clone_size: NA
v_call: TRBV12-3/TRBV12-4
d_call: TRBD1
j_call: TRBJ1-5
cdr3_length: 13

cdr3_aa: CASSPQDRDTGELFF
cdr3_nt: TGTGCCAGCAGTCCCCAAGACAGGGACACCGGGGAGCTGTTTTTT
clone_size: NA
v_call: TRBV7-9
d_call: TRBD1
j_call: TRBJ2-2
cdr3_length: 15

cdr3_aa: CATIPGQGDAKYEGNTIYF
cdr3_nt: TGTGCCACCATCCCGGGACAGGGGGACGCTAAGTATGAGGGAAACACCATATATTTT
clone_size: NA
v_call: TRBV24-1
d_call: TRBD1
j_call: TRBJ1-3
cdr3_length: 19

cdr3_aa: CASSPDRGTEAFF
cdr3_nt: TGTGCCAGCTCACCTGACAGGGGAACTGAAGCTTTCTTT
clone_size: NA
v_call: TRBV18
d_call: TRBD1
j_call: TRBJ1-1
cdr3_length: 13

cdr3_aa: CASREFSREAFYGYTF
cdr3_nt: TGTGCCAGCAGGGAGTTTTCTAGGGAGGCTTTCTATGGCTACACCTTC
clone_size: few
v_call: TRBV27
d_call: NA
j_call: TRBJ1-2
cdr3_length: 16

cdr3_aa: CAISSMDSPNTEAFF
cdr3_nt: TGTGCCATCAGTTCCATGGACAGCCCGAACACTGAAGCTTTCTTT
clone_size: NA
v_call: TRBV10-3
d_call: NA
j_call: TRBJ1-1
cdr3_length: 15

cdr3_aa: CASSRDRGPYNEQFF
cdr3_nt: TGTGCCAGCAGCCGCGACAGGGGGCCCTACAATGAGCAGTTCTTC
clone_size: once
v_call: TRBV7-3
d_call: TRBD1
j_call: TRBJ2-1
cdr3_length: 15

cdr3_aa: CASSLGGGNQPQHF
cdr3_nt: TGTGCCAGCAGCTTAGGTGGGGGGAATCAGCCCCAGCATTTT
clone_size: NA
v_call: TRBV11-3
d_call: NA
j_call: TRBJ1-5
cdr3_length: 14

cdr3_aa: CASSPLRTGGLDEQFF
cdr3_nt: TGTGCCAGCAGCCCACTCCGGACAGGGGGCCTGGATGAGCAGTTCTTC
clone_size: NA
v_call: TRBV5-5
d_call: TRBD1
j_call: TRBJ2-1
cdr3_length: 16

cdr3_aa: CASSPGAYNEQFF
cdr3_nt: TGTGCCAGCTCCCCGGGGGCCTACAATGAGCAGTTCTTC
clone_size: NA
v_call: TRBV11-3
d_call: NA
j_call: TRBJ2-1
cdr3_length: 13

cdr3_aa: CASSSRQVSGNTIYF
cdr3_nt: TGTGCCAGCAGCTCACGACAGGTCTCTGGAAACACCATATATTTT
clone_size: NA
v_call: TRBV7-8
d_call: NA
j_call: TRBJ1-3
cdr3_length: 15

cdr3_aa: CASSLRQGYTGELFF
cdr3_nt: TGTGCCAGCAGCTTACGACAGGGGTACACCGGGGAGCTGTTTTTT
clone_size: NA
v_call: TRBV9
d_call: TRBD1
j_call: TRBJ2-2
cdr3_length: 15

cdr3_aa: CASSIFTAQNSPLHF
cdr3_nt: TGTGCCAGTAGTATATTCACAGCCCAAAATTCACCCCTCCACTTT
clone_size: NA
v_call: TRBV19
d_call: NA
j_call: TRBJ1-6
cdr3_length: 15

cdr3_aa: CASSLVAGSSTDTQYF
cdr3_nt: TGCGCCAGCAGCCTGGTGGCGGGTTCGAGCACAGATACGCAGTATTTT
clone_size: NA
v_call: TRBV5-1
d_call: NA
j_call: TRBJ2-3
cdr3_length: 16

cdr3_aa: CASSFSQTSYEQYF
cdr3_nt: TGTGCCAGCAGCTTTTCCCAAACTTCCTACGAGCAGTACTTC
clone_size: once
v_call: TRBV5-4
d_call: NA
j_call: TRBJ2-7
cdr3_length: 14

cdr3_aa: CATSDAGTSGSVDEQFF
cdr3_nt: TGTGCCACCAGTGATGCTGGGACTAGCGGGAGTGTGGATGAGCAGTTCTTC
clone_size: NA
v_call: TRBV24-1
d_call: TRBD2
j_call: TRBJ2-1
cdr3_length: 17

cdr3_aa: CASSPNKGPYEQYF
cdr3_nt: TGTGCCAGCAGCCCAAACAAGGGGCCCTACGAGCAGTACTTC
clone_size: NA
v_call: TRBV7-6
d_call: NA
j_call: TRBJ2-7
cdr3_length: 14

cdr3_aa: CASTPGGLAGYEQFF
cdr3_nt: TGCGCCAGCACCCCGGGTGGACTAGCGGGATATGAGCAGTTCTTC
clone_size: NA
v_call: TRBV5-1
d_call: TRBD2
j_call: TRBJ2-1
cdr3_length: 15

cdr3_aa: CASSLFGTGSIYGYTF
cdr3_nt: TGTGCCAGCAGCTTGTTCGGGACAGGGAGCATCTATGGCTACACCTTC
clone_size: NA
v_call: TRBV5-6
d_call: TRBD1
j_call: TRBJ1-2
cdr3_length: 16

cdr3_aa: CASSPGVARSTGELFF
cdr3_nt: TGTGCCAGCAGCCCCGGGGTGGCGCGGAGCACCGGGGAGCTGTTTTTT
clone_size: NA
v_call: TRBV3-1/TRBV3-2
d_call: NA
j_call: TRBJ2-2
cdr3_length: 16

cdr3_aa: CASSYSSTGNYGYTF
cdr3_nt: TGTGCCAGCAGTTATTCTTCGACAGGGAACTATGGCTACACCTTC
clone_size: NA
v_call: TRBV27
d_call: TRBD1
j_call: TRBJ1-2
cdr3_length: 15

cdr3_aa: CASSITQRKTEAFF
cdr3_nt: TGTGCCAGTAGTATCACCCAGCGGAAGACTGAAGCTTTCTTT
clone_size: NA
v_call: TRBV19
d_call: NA
j_call: TRBJ1-1
cdr3_length: 14

cdr3_aa: CASSGGGAVETQYF
cdr3_nt: TGTGCCAGCAGTGGCGGGGGGGCCGTGGAGACCCAGTACTTC
clone_size: NA
v_call: TRBV2
d_call: TRBD2
j_call: TRBJ2-5
cdr3_length: 14

cdr3_aa: CASSGRLEKLFF
cdr3_nt: TGTGCCAGCAGTGGGAGGCTAGAAAAACTGTTTTTT
clone_size: NA
v_call: TRBV2
d_call: NA
j_call: TRBJ1-4
cdr3_length: 12

cdr3_aa: CASSPGVDYGYTF
cdr3_nt: TGTGCCAGCTCACCCGGTGTCGACTATGGCTACACCTTC
clone_size: NA
v_call: TRBV18
d_call: NA
j_call: TRBJ1-2
cdr3_length: 13

cdr3_aa: CASSSRGGPLDYGYTF
cdr3_nt: TGTGCCAGCAGTTCCAGGGGTGGCCCCCTAGACTATGGCTACACCTTC
clone_size: once
v_call: TRBV7-8
d_call: NA
j_call: TRBJ1-2
cdr3_length: 16

cdr3_aa: CASANRGGNTGELFF
cdr3_nt: TGTGCTAGTGCCAACCGCGGGGGGAACACCGGGGAGCTGTTTTTT
clone_size: NA
v_call: TRBV12-5
d_call: TRBD2
j_call: TRBJ2-2
cdr3_length: 15

cdr3_aa: CASSPTGAPYGYGYTF
cdr3_nt: TGTGCCAGCAGCCCCACAGGGGCCCCTTACGGCTATGGCTACACCTTC
clone_size: NA
v_call: TRBV5-4
d_call: TRBD1
j_call: TRBJ1-2
cdr3_length: 16

cdr3_aa: CASSLAPGAKKGYTF
cdr3_nt: TGTGCCAGCAGCTTAGCGCCAGGGGCGAAGAAGGGCTACACCTTC
clone_size: NA
v_call: TRBV7-8
d_call: NA
j_call: TRBJ1-2
cdr3_length: 15

cdr3_aa: CASSPSITGGLVTEAFF
cdr3_nt: TGTGCCAGCTCACCGTCTATCACAGGGGGCTTAGTCACTGAAGCTTTCTTT
clone_size: once
v_call: TRBV18
d_call: TRBD1
j_call: TRBJ1-1
cdr3_length: 17

cdr3_aa: CASSRGNEYGYTF
cdr3_nt: TGTGCCAGCAGTCGGGGGAATGAGTATGGCTACACCTTC
clone_size: NA
v_call: TRBV14
d_call: NA
j_call: TRBJ1-2
cdr3_length: 13

cdr3_aa: CASTSSSGTGRNTQYF
cdr3_nt: TGTGCCAGCACCTCCTCCTCCGGGACAGGGAGAAATACGCAGTATTTT
clone_size: NA
v_call: TRBV27
d_call: TRBD1
j_call: TRBJ2-3
cdr3_length: 16

cdr3_aa: CATSDQTGAGTDTQYF
cdr3_nt: TGTGCCACCAGTGACCAAACAGGGGCCGGCACAGATACGCAGTATTTT
clone_size: NA
v_call: TRBV24-1
d_call: TRBD1
j_call: TRBJ2-3
cdr3_length: 16

cdr3_aa: CASSSLRVVDTQYF
cdr3_nt: TGTGCCAGCAGCTCCCTCCGGGTGGTAGATACGCAGTATTTT
clone_size: NA
v_call: TRBV7-2
d_call: NA
j_call: TRBJ2-3
cdr3_length: 14

cdr3_aa: CASSPNTLTGGLSDTQYF
cdr3_nt: TGTGCCAGCAGCCCGAATACCCTGACAGGGGGCCTATCAGATACGCAGTATTTT
clone_size: NA
v_call: TRBV14
d_call: TRBD1
j_call: TRBJ2-3
cdr3_length: 18

cdr3_aa: CASSIDAMAGRPGNTIYF
cdr3_nt: TGTGCCAGTAGTATAGATGCAATGGCAGGGCGGCCAGGAAACACCATATATTTT
clone_size: once
v_call: TRBV19
d_call: NA
j_call: TRBJ1-3
cdr3_length: 18

cdr3_aa: CASSLVSSPSGYTF
cdr3_nt: TGTGCCAGCAGCTTGGTCTCTTCCCCCTCCGGCTACACCTTC
clone_size: NA
v_call: TRBV5-6
d_call: NA
j_call: TRBJ1-2
cdr3_length: 14

cdr3_aa: CASSARTGITSIF
cdr3_nt: TGTGCCAGCAGCGCTAGGACAGGCATAACTTCGATCTTC
clone_size: NA
v_call: TRBV5-6
d_call: TRBD1
j_call: TRBJ2-1
cdr3_length: 13

cdr3_aa: CASSVGRQGQGGYTF
cdr3_nt: TGTGCCAGCAGCGTTGGAAGACAGGGGCAAGGAGGCTACACCTTC
clone_size: NA
v_call: TRBV9
d_call: TRBD1
j_call: TRBJ1-2
cdr3_length: 15

cdr3_aa: CASSVSRQRGDYGYTF
cdr3_nt: TGTGCCAGCAGCGTGTCCAGACAACGGGGTGACTATGGCTACACCTTC
clone_size: NA
v_call: TRBV9
d_call: NA
j_call: TRBJ1-2
cdr3_length: 16

cdr3_aa: CATSAPLGRGSYEQYF
cdr3_nt: TGTGCCACCAGCGCTCCGTTAGGCAGGGGATCCTACGAGCAGTACTTC
clone_size: NA
v_call: TRBV15
d_call: NA
j_call: TRBJ2-7
cdr3_length: 16

cdr3_aa: CASGRDTQYF
cdr3_nt: TGTGCCAGCGGTAGAGATACGCAGTATTTT
clone_size: NA
v_call: TRBV6-5
d_call: NA
j_call: TRBJ2-3
cdr3_length: 10

cdr3_aa: CASSLGLAINEQFF
cdr3_nt: TGTGCCAGCAGCTTGGGACTAGCGATTAATGAGCAGTTCTTC
clone_size: NA
v_call: TRBV7-2
d_call: TRBD2
j_call: TRBJ2-1
cdr3_length: 14

cdr3_aa: CSVGRKPGGSYNEQFF
cdr3_nt: TGCAGCGTTGGAAGGAAGCCGGGGGGCTCCTACAATGAGCAGTTCTTC
clone_size: NA
v_call: TRBV29-1
d_call: TRBD2
j_call: TRBJ2-1
cdr3_length: 16

cdr3_aa: CASSYQSRNTGELFF
cdr3_nt: TGTGCCAGCAGCTACCAATCGAGAAACACCGGGGAGCTGTTTTTT
clone_size: NA
v_call: TRBV7-8
d_call: NA
j_call: TRBJ2-2
cdr3_length: 15

cdr3_aa: CASSPQPGTEAFF
cdr3_nt: TGTGCCAGCAGCCCTCAACCGGGGACTGAAGCTTTCTTT
clone_size: NA
v_call: TRBV6-6
d_call: NA
j_call: TRBJ1-1
cdr3_length: 13

cdr3_aa: CASSLRAATSGPGELFF
cdr3_nt: TGTGCCAGCAGCTTAAGGGCAGCGACTAGCGGTCCCGGGGAGCTGTTTTTT
clone_size: NA
v_call: TRBV7-2
d_call: TRBD2
j_call: TRBJ2-2
cdr3_length: 17

cdr3_aa: CATSDAPGGGVYNEQFF
cdr3_nt: TGTGCCACCAGTGATGCCCCAGGGGGAGGAGTCTACAATGAGCAGTTCTTC
clone_size: NA
v_call: TRBV24-1
d_call: NA
j_call: TRBJ2-1
cdr3_length: 17

cdr3_aa: CASSLGASYEQYF
cdr3_nt: TGTGCCAGCAGCTTAGGGGCCTCCTACGAGCAGTACTTC
clone_size: NA
v_call: TRBV7-9
d_call: NA
j_call: TRBJ2-7
cdr3_length: 13